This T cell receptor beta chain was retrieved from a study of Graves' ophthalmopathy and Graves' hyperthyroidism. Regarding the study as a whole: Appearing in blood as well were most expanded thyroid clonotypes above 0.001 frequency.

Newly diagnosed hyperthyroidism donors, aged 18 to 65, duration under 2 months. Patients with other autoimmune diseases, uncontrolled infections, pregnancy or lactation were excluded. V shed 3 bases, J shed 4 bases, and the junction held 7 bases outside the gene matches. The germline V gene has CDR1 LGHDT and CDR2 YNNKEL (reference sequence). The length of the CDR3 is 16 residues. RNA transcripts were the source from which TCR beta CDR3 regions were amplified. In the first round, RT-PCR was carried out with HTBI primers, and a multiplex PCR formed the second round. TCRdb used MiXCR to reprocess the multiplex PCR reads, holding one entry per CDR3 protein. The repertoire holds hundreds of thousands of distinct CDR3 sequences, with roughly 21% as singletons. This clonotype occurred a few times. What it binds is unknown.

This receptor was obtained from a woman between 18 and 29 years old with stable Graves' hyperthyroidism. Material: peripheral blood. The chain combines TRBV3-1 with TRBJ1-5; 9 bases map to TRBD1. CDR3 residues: CASSHGLTGGNQPQHF. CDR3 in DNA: TGTGCCAGCAGCCACGGATTGACAGGGGGGAATCAGCCCCAGCATTTT.